This T cell receptor beta chain derives from a study of cytomegalovirus exposure and HLA in healthy donors. General study points: As a later analysis showed, a missense DCLRE1C variant was linked to trimming of TCR beta V- and J-genes. Later analysis placed DRB1 highest and HLA-C lowest in TCR association rates, which differed by HLA locus.

Germline V gene lookup returns CDR1 LNHNV and CDR2 YYDKDF (reference sequence). This CDR3 spans 14 amino acids. V dropped 1 base and J dropped 3; count of bases not matched to a gene: 1. As concerns this clone: Its antigen is not identified.

PCR involved 60 Vbeta and 13 Jbeta primers. Sequenced by immunoSEQ multiplex PCR; TCRdb stores in-frame clones only, minus some. The sample holds about 160,000 clones; 65% to 90% are singletons and the top ten take 5% to 7.5%. Though probably carrying unrecorded immune exposures, donors were nominally healthy at sampling. Material: PBMCs. The V and J genes are TRBV15 and TRBJ2-5; 8 bases fit TRBD1. This sequence originates from a man aged 50-59 years in good health and CMV-seropositive. This CDR3 reads CATSRVDREETQYF. The CDR3 bases are TGTGCCACCAGCAGAGTGGACAGGGAAGAGACCCAGTACTTC.